This TCR beta chain was captured in a study of shared clonotypes between healthy human individuals. Selected positively for CCR7 and CD45RO-negative, naive CD8 cells excluded terminally differentiated effector memory CD45RA+ cells. Assay execution took place at the deep level. Using around 200 ng DNA, 30,000 to 35,000 T cell genomes, the sorted-subset replicate PCRs were run. Sequencing used immunoSEQ multiplex PCR; TCRdb keeps in-frame clones, though not all of them. This table has around 620,000 clones, approximately 95% appearing once. Material for sequencing was naive CD8+ T cells sorted from blood. This clonotype was obtained from a woman between 25 and 40 years old in good health.

CDR3 residues: CASSTVPAGAYEQYF. CDR3 coding DNA: TGTGCCAGTAGTACGGTTCCAGCGGGAGCCTACGAGCAGTACTTC. The gene calls are TRBV19 and TRBJ2-5, with 8 bases aligning to TRBD2. The J call could be wrong; TRBJ2-7 is a better fit for the DNA end. The CDR3 totals 15 residues. Germline V lookup: CDR1 LNHDA, CDR2 SQIVND (reference sequence).